This entry is about one TCR beta chain. The antigen is undetermined. Profiled with immunoSEQ multiplex PCR; TCRdb holds only in-frame clones, not every one. The table has 15,000 to 20,000 clones, 60% to 85% seen once. This sample is drawn from a study of somatic mutations in cytotoxic T cells in rheumatoid arthritis. As for the study in general: The flow sorting of some V beta antibody-stained T-cell populations reached nearly 100% purity, and the sorted populations included V beta1+ cells sequenced for TCRB.

This CDR3 region has 11 residues. Germline V gene lookup returns CDR1 SNHLY and CDR2 FYNNEI. Trimming cost V 7 bases and J 7 bases, with 10 bases left between them. The study, taken as a whole, reports: Levels of CD8+ T-cell clonality in rheumatoid arthritis patients were statistically indistinguishable from those seen in age-matched healthy controls, with no significant difference.

This rearrangement joins TRBV2 to TRBJ1-2; D remains ambiguous. Input material: CD8+ T cells sorted from blood. This clonotype was obtained from an adult with rheumatoid arthritis. The CDR3 loop reads CASMRGGGYTF. The CDR3 bases are TGTGCCAGCATGCGTGGAGGTGGCTACACCTTC.